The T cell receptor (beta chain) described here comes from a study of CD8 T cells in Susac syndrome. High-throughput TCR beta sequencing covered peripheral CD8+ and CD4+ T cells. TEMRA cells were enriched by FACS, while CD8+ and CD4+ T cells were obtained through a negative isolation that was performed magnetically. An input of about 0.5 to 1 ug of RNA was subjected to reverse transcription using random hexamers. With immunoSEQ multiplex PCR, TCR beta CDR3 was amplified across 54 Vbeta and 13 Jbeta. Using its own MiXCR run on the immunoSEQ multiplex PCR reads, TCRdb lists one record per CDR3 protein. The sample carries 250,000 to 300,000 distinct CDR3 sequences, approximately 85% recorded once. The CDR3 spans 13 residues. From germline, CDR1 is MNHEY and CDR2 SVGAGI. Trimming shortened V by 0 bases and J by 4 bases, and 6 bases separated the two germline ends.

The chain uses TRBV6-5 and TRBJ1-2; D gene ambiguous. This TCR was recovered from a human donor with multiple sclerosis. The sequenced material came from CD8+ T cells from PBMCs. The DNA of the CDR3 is TGTGCCAGCAGTTACTCGTTCACCTATGGCTACACCTTC. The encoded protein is CASSYSFTYGYTF.